This entry lists 25 T cell receptor beta chains sequenced from one sample in a study of T cell repertoires in cytomegalovirus infection. Each CDR3 protein is one row after TCRdb ran MiXCR on the reads. In the table there are fewer than 250,000 distinct CDR3 sequences, roughly an eighth of which are singletons. Sequences were obtained from PBMCs. Receptors originate from a human donor in good health (CMV status not recorded). Some clones in this sample may be carry-over from other donors' samples.

At least ten counts were recorded for this clonotype. V usage is TRBV6-1 and J usage is TRBJ2-5, with TRBD1 identical over 7 bases. The CDR3 sequence is 14 residues long. CDR1 and CDR2 from the germline V gene are MNHNS and SASEGT. The V and J ends lost 4 bases and 5 bases, in that order; junction bases with no gene match: 7. As DNA, the CDR3 is TGTGCCAGCAGTGGCTCTAGGGGGCCGGAGACCCAGTACTTC. Its protein is CASSGSRGPETQYF.

The V call is TRBV29-1, the J call TRBJ2-7, with D tentatively TRBD2 (7 bases). V dropped 3 bases and J dropped 3 bases, with 15 bases sitting between them. CDR1 is SQVTM and CDR2 is ANQGSEA in the germline V gene. CDR3 size: 14 residues. The CDR3 is CSVDTGGQGYEQYF. Written as DNA, the CDR3 is TGCAGCGTTGATACCGGGGGGCAGGGCTACGAGCAGTACTTC.

Many counts were recorded for this clonotype. The CDR3 sequence: CASSLRGGVIEQYF. In DNA, the CDR3 is TGTGCCAGCAGCCTCAGGGGGGGGGTTATCGAGCAGTACTTC. The gene calls are TRBV11-3 and TRBJ2-7; D may be TRBD1 or TRBD2 (7 bases each). V was shortened by 5 bases and J by 6 bases, with 17 bases between the two germline ends. Germline CDR1 reads SGHNT; CDR2 reads YENEEA. This CDR3 contains 14 residues.

At least ten counts were recorded for this clonotype. V is TRBV12-5 and J is TRBJ1-3; D might be TRBD1 (5 bases). Germline V gives CDR1 LGHNT, CDR2 FRNRAP. The CDR3 has 14 amino acids. Trimming left V 6 bases short and J 0 bases short, with 9 bases between. The CDR3 loop reads CASGTGDSGNTIYF. For the CDR3, the DNA is TGTGCTAGTGGAACAGGAGACTCTGGAAACACCATATATTTT.

There are a few counts of this clonotype. This sequence joins TRBV5-1 and TRBJ1-1; D is unclear. Germline CDR1 is SGHRS and CDR2 is YFSETQ. V gave up 4 bases and J gave up 1 base, with 8 bases separating them. There are 13 residues in the CDR3. CDR3 sequence reads: CASSQEQNTEAFF. The CDR3 bases are TGCGCCAGCAGCCAGGAACAGAACACTGAAGCTTTCTTT.

The rearrangement uses TRBV5-6 and TRBJ2-7; the D gene is possibly TRBD2 (6 bases). The CDR3 has 14 residues. Germline V gives CDR1 SGHDT, CDR2 YYEEEE. Trimming stripped 3 bases from V and 3 bases from J, with 13 bases between. In DNA, the CDR3 is TGTGCCAGCAGCTCGGGGAGGACTGACTACGAGCAGTACTTC. Amino acids: CASSSGRTDYEQYF.

This clonotype appeared a few times. The gene calls are TRBV19 and TRBJ2-5; no clear D gene. Trimming took 7 bases from V and 4 from J, leaving 16 bases between them. The CDR3 sequence is 14 residues long. Germline assignment: CDR1 LNHDA and CDR2 SQIVND (reference sequence). This CDR3 is CASTGSRWGETQYF. CDR3 coding DNA: TGTGCCAGTACCGGGTCCCGGTGGGGAGAGACCCAGTACTTC.

In its sample, this clonotype was seen a few times. The rearrangement joins TRBV13 to TRBJ2-7; 7 positions match TRBD2. Germline-derived CDR1 and CDR2 are PRHDT and FYEKMQ (reference sequence). The CDR3 loop spans 15 amino acids. Trimming took 5 bases from V and 5 from J; bases not matched to a gene: 12. Here the CDR3 reads CASSLEGRGGDEQYF. The CDR3 DNA follows: TGTGCCAGCAGCCTCGAAGGGCGGGGAGGGGACGAGCAGTACTTC.

This chain links TRBV25-1 with TRBJ1-5, with D hard to call. V lost 3 bases and J lost 5, with 11 bases in between. CDR1 and CDR2 from the germline V gene are MGHDK and SYGVNS. The CDR3 runs to 14 residues. The CDR3 bases are TGTGCCAGCAGTGATGCGGACCGATATCAGCCCCAGCATTTT. Protein: CASSDADRYQPQHF.

At least ten counts were recorded for this clonotype. The chain couples TRBV7-2 to TRBJ1-1; 7 bases match TRBD1. Germline CDR1 SGHTA, CDR2 FQGNSA. The CDR3 runs to 15 residues. The junction had 7 bases not matched to a gene; V was cut back by 5 bases and J by 1 base. Here the CDR3 DNA reads TGTGCCAGCAGCCCGCACAGGGGAAGGAACACTGAAGCTTTCTTT. Protein sequence: CASSPHRGRNTEAFF.

The rearrangement uses TRBV29-1 and TRBJ2-7; 9 bases align to TRBD2. The CDR3 has 13 amino acids. V shed 4 bases, J shed 3 bases, and the junction held 4 bases outside the gene matches. Germline V gene lookup returns CDR1 SQVTM and CDR2 ANQGSEA. As DNA, the CDR3 is TGCAGCGTTGCGGCGGGAGGGGACTACGAGCAGTACTTC. Its translation is CSVAAGGDYEQYF.

This clonotype occurred many times. This chain uses TRBV6-2 or TRBV6-3 with TRBJ2-7; tentatively, D is TRBD2 (6 bases). Germline V lookup: CDR1 MNHEY, CDR2 SVGEGT. This CDR3 is built from 16 residues. Trimming stripped 0 bases from V and 0 bases from J, with 12 bases between. In nucleotides, the CDR3 is TGTGCCAGCAGTTACTCGATGGGGGGAGTCTCCTACGAGCAGTACTTC. Residues: CASSYSMGGVSYEQYF.

Note on this clonotype: This may be a read error: a much more frequent sequence differs by one nucleotide. This rearrangement joins TRBV7-2 to TRBJ2-5; weak D call: TRBD2 (6 bases). Per the germline V gene, CDR1 is SGHTA and CDR2 is FQGNSA. Trimming stripped 1 base from V and 5 bases from J, with 11 bases between. This CDR3 comprises 14 residues. This CDR3 reads CASSLVPSVETQYF. CDR3 bases: TGTGCCAGCAGCTTAGTACCTAGCGTTGAGACCCAGTACTTC.

This clonotype occurred many times. The chain joins TRBV4-1 to TRBJ1-2; D is perhaps TRBD1 (6 bases). Trimming removed 1 base at V and 4 bases at J, with 10 bases between. The CDR3 spans 14 residues. Germline CDR1 reads MGHRA; CDR2 reads YSYEKL. The CDR3 is CASSQGDRSYGYTF. CDR3 sequence (DNA): TGCGCCAGCAGCCAAGGAGACAGGAGCTATGGCTACACCTTC.

The chain recombines TRBV5-1 with TRBJ2-1; tentative D call: TRBD2 (5 bases). Trimming removed 1 base at V and 5 bases at J, with 10 bases between. CDR1 is SGHRS, CDR2 YFSETQ, per germline. The length of the CDR3 is 14 residues. The CDR3 reads CASSLTASNNEQFF. The CDR3 nucleotides read TGCGCCAGCAGCTTGACCGCTAGCAACAATGAGCAGTTCTTC.

This clonotype was seen a few times. This chain uses TRBV6-2 or TRBV6-3 with TRBJ2-7; no clear D. Germline CDR1 reads MNHEY; CDR2 reads SVGEGT. V was shortened by 2 bases and J by 3 bases, with 8 bases between the two germline ends. The CDR3 spans 13 residues. CDR3 region: CASSYGNLYEQYF. The CDR3 region has the DNA TGTGCCAGCAGTTACGGCAACCTCTACGAGCAGTACTTC.

This clonotype was found many times. The chain employs TRBV28 and TRBJ2-4; D is undetermined. The CDR3 runs to 12 residues. The V gene's germline CDR1 is MDHEN and CDR2 SYDVKM. V was shortened by 1 base and J by 9 bases, with 7 bases between the two germline ends. CDR3 sequence (DNA): TGTGCCAGCAGTTTATACCTCACCATTCAGTACTTC. Amino acids: CASSLYLTIQYF.

This clonotype occurred many times. The chain links TRBV4-3 to TRBJ1-5; a weak D match, TRBD1 (5 bases). This CDR3 contains 14 residues. Germline V gives CDR1 LGHNA, CDR2 YSLEER. V lost 3 bases and J lost 7, with 13 bases in between. CDR3 DNA sequence: TGCGCCAGCAGCCAGGGCAGGGTGGGCCAGCCCCAGCATTTT. The encoded protein is CASSQGRVGQPQHF.

The chain employs TRBV10-3 and TRBJ2-7; D is possibly TRBD1 (5 bases). V was trimmed by 6 bases and J by 6 bases, leaving 12 bases between them. The germline V gene has CDR1 ENHRY and CDR2 SYGVKD. The CDR3 consists of 12 residues. The DNA for the CDR3 is TGTGCCATCAGCTCAGGGTTGGGCGAGCAGTACTTC. It is translated as CAISSGLGEQYF.

This clonotype was counted at least ten times. The rearrangement joins TRBV7-2 to TRBJ2-7; weak D call: TRBD1 (5 bases). Trimming cost V 5 bases and J 2 bases, with 10 bases left between them. The CDR3 spans 13 residues. Germline assignment: CDR1 SGHTA and CDR2 FQGNSA. This CDR3 is CASSPRVTYEQYF. CDR3 nucleotides: TGTGCCAGCAGCCCCAGGGTCACCTACGAGCAGTACTTC. The full variable domain, rest sourced from reference TRBV7-2 and TRBJ2-7, is GAGVSQSPSNKVTEKGKDVELRCDPISGHTALYWYRQSLGQGLEFLIYFQGNSAPDKSGLPSDRFSAERTGGSVSTLTIQRTQQEDSAVYLCASSPRVTYEQYFGPGTRLTVT.

This clonotype was observed at least ten times. This rearrangement joins TRBV7-2 to TRBJ2-7; D is perhaps TRBD2 (5 bases). In germline, CDR1 is SGHTA, CDR2 FQGNSA. Trimming took off 3 bases at V and 0 bases at J, with 15 bases between the two ends. This CDR3 has 16 amino acids. CDR3: CASSFSSTSVSYEQYF. Here the CDR3 DNA reads TGTGCCAGCAGCTTTTCTTCCACTAGTGTCTCCTACGAGCAGTACTTC.

This clonotype was detected a few times. V gene TRBV18 combines with J gene TRBJ2-1; possibly TRBD1 for D (5 bases). V was clipped by 3 bases and J by 1 base, with 7 bases between them. Germline V lookup: CDR1 KGHSH, CDR2 LQKENI. The CDR3 spans 14 residues. The CDR3 is CASSPGRSYNEQFF. CDR3 coding DNA: TGTGCCAGCTCACCGGGGCGTTCCTACAATGAGCAGTTCTTC.

Details on this clonotype: It may be a read error: a sequence one base away is much more abundant. This chain's CDR3 is CGSSLAAGNTIYF. The CDR3 DNA follows: TGTGGCAGCAGTTTGGCCGCTGGAAACACCATATATTTT. This rearrangement joins TRBV28 to TRBJ1-3; D call uncertain. This CDR3 is 13 amino acids long. Germline CDR1 MDHEN, CDR2 SYDVKM. The full variable domain, with the rest looked up from reference TRBV28 and TRBJ1-3, is DVKVTQSSRYLVKRTGEKVFLECVQDMDHENMFWYRQDPGLGLRLIYFSYDVKMKEKGDIPEGYSVSREKKERFSLILESASTNQTSMYLCGSSLAAGNTIYFGEGSWLTVV.

This clonotype has a count of ten or more. V usage is TRBV6-6 and J usage is TRBJ1-1; the match to TRBD1 covers 9 bases. Germline V lookup: CDR1 MNHNY, CDR2 SVGAGI (reference sequence). CDR3 length equals 17 residues. Trimming took 0 bases from V and 5 from J; bases not matched to a gene: 10. The CDR3 DNA reads TGTGCCAGCAGTTACTCGAAGGACAGGGGCGTGGAGACTGAAGCTTTCTTT. It encodes CASSYSKDRGVETEAFF.

This clonotype was found many times. The chain couples TRBV10-3 to TRBJ1-1; 8 bases agree with TRBD1. The CDR3 runs to 14 residues. Germline-derived CDR1 and CDR2 are ENHRY and SYGVKD. After removal of 4 bases from V and 3 bases from J, the junction contained 4 bases not matched to a gene. CDR3 region: CAISGRDRYTEAFF. CDR3 DNA sequence: TGTGCCATCAGTGGCCGGGACAGGTACACTGAAGCTTTCTTT.